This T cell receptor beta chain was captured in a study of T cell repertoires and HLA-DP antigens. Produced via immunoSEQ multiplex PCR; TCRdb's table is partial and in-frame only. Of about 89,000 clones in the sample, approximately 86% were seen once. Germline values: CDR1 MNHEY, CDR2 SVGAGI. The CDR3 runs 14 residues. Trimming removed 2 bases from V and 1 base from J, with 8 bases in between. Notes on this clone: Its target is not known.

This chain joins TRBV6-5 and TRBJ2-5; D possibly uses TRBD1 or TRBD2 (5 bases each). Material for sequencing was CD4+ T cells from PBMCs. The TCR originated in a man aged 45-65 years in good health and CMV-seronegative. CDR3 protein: CASSYGGTQETQYF. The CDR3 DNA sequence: TGTGCCAGCAGTTACGGGGGAACCCAAGAGACCCAGTACTTC.